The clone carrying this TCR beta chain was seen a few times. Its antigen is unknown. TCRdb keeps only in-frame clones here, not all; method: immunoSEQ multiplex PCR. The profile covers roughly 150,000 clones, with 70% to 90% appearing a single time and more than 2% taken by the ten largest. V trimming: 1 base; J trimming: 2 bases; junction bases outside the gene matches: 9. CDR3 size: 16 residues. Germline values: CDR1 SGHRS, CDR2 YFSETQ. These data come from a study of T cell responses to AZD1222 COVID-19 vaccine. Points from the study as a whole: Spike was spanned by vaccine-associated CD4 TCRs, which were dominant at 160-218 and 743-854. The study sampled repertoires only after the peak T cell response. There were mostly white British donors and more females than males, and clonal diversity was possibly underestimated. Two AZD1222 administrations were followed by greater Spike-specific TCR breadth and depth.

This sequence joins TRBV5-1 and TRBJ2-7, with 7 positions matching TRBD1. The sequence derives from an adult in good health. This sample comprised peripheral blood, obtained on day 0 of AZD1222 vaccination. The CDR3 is CASSLTRWTGTYEQYF. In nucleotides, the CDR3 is TGCGCCAGCAGCTTGACTCGCTGGACAGGCACCTACGAGCAGTACTTC.